This T cell receptor (beta chain) is from a study of CD8+CD57+ T cells in acquired aplastic anemia. Study-level information: When averaged, DNA from sorted CD4+ and CD8+ cells came to 3 to 4 ug.

Points from the study as a whole: Overlap between patients and controls comprised some 31 CD8+ CDR3 sequences.

On this clonotype: Its antigen remains unidentified.

Using genomic DNA as the template, TCR beta VDJ and CDR3 profiling was carried out. TCRdb used MiXCR to reprocess the reads, holding one entry per CDR3 protein. Of over 150,000 distinct CDR3 sequences listed, more than 60% are singletons. The V gene end was trimmed by 4 bases and the J gene end by 4 bases; junction bases not matched to a gene: 0. CDR1 LNHDA and CDR2 SQIVND come from the germline V gene (reference sequence). This CDR3 has 14 amino acids. The patients chosen for sequencing had shown expansion of CD8+CD57+ cells (detected by flow cytometry). Severe acquired aplastic anemia was diagnosed in all patients. The blood sampling took place in patients who had so far received no therapy.

The clonotype originates from a human donor with aplastic anemia. The chain has TRBV19 and TRBJ2-3, with 12 bases lining up with TRBD2. The sequencing sample was made of sorted CD4+, CD8+, or CD8+CD57+ T cells (not recorded which) from PBMCs. For the CDR3, the DNA is TGTGCCAGTAGTACTAGCGGGGGGGCAGATACGCAGTATTTT. Protein: CASSTSGGADTQYF.